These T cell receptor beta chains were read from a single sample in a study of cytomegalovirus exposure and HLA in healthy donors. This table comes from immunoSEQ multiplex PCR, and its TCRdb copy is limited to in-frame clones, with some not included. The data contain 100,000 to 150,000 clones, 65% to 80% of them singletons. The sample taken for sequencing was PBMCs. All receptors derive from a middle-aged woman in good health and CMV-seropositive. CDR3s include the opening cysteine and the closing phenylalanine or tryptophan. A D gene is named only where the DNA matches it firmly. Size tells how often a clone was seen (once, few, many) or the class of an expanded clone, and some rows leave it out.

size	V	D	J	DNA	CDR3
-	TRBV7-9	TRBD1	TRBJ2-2	TGTGCCAGCAGCTTAGCTGGGACAGCGGCCGGGGAGCTGTTTTTT	CASSLAGTAAGELFF
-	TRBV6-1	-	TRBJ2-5	TGTGCCAGCAGTGGCGGACAGCAAGAGACCCAGTACTTC	CASSGGQQETQYF
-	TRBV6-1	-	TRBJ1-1	TGTGCCAGCAAGCTAGGTGGACAGAGGAACACTGAAGCTTTCTTT	CASKLGGQRNTEAFF
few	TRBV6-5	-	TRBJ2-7	TGTGCCAGCAGTGAGGGTTACGAGCAGTACTTC	CASSEGYEQYF
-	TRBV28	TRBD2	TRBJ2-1	TGTGCCAGCAGTACCCAGATGGGACTAGATGAGCAGTTCTTC	CASSTQMGLDEQFF
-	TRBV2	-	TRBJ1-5	TGTGCCAGCAGTGAACAGAATGCACAGCCCCAGCATTTT	CASSEQNAQPQHF
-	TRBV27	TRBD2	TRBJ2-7	TGTGCCAGCAGTTTATCGGGGGGGAACTACGAGCAGTACTTC	CASSLSGGNYEQYF
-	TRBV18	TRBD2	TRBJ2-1	TGTGCCAGCTCACCACCGCCGGGAGGACCTACAATGATGCAGTTCTTC	CASSPPPGGPTMMQFF
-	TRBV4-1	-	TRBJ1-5	TGCGCCAGCAGCCGGCGGGACCTCCCCTTAGAGCCCCAGCATTTT	CASSRRDLPLEPQHF
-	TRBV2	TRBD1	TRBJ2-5	TGTGCCAGCAGTGAAGGGGACAGGGGGCACGAGACCCAGTACTTC	CASSEGDRGHETQYF
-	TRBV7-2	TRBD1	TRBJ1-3	TGTGCCAGCAGCTTCGCGGACAGGGTCAACACCATATATTTT	CASSFADRVNTIYF
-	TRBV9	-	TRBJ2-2	TGTGCCAGCAGCCCTAGTGGAGCCGGGGAGCTGTTTTTT	CASSPSGAGELFF
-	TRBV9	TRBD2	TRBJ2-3	TGTGCCAGCAGCGTAGGGATTTGGACTAGCGGGAGTCCGGATACGCAGTATTTT	CASSVGIWTSGSPDTQYF
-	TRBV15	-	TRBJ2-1	TGTGCCACCAGCAGAGATACCGGGAGTTACAATGAGCAGTTCTTC	CATSRDTGSYNEQFF
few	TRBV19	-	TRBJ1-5	TGTGCCAGTAGTATAGTCCAGGGGCATCAGCCCCAGCATTTT	CASSIVQGHQPQHF
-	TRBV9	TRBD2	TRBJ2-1	TGTGCCAGCAGCGTAGAGGGGATTAGCGGGGGACTCTACAATGAGCAGTTCTTC	CASSVEGISGGLYNEQFF
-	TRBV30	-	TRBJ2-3	TGTGCCTTCACACCCAGGGGGGGCACAGATACGCAGTATTTT	CAFTPRGGTDTQYF
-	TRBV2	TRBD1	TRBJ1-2	TGTGCCAGCAATCTCGGGACAGCAGCCGGAGGCTACACCTTC	CASNLGTAAGGYTF
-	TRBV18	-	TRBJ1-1	TGTGCCAGCTCACCATTCAGGGAGAACACTGAAGCTTTCTTT	CASSPFRENTEAFF
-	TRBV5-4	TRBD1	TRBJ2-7	TGTGCCAGCAGCAAACCCGGGACAGGTCGTGAGCAGTACTTC	CASSKPGTGREQYF
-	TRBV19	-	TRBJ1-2	TGTGCCAGTAATCAACAGGGTACGAGCGGCTACACCTTC	CASNQQGTSGYTF